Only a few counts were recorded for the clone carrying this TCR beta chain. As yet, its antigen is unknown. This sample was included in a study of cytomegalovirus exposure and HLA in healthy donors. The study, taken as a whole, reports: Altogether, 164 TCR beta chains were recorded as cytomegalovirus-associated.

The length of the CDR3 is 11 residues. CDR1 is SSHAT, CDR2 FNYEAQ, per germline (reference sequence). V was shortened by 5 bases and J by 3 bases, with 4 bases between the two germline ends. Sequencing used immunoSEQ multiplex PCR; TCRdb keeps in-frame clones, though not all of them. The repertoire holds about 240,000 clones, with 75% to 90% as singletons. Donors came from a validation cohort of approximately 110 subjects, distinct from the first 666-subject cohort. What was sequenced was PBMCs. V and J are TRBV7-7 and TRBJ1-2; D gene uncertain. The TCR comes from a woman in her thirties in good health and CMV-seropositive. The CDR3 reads CASSLYYGYTF. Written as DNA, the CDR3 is TGTGCCAGCAGCCTCTACTATGGCTACACCTTC.